The rows below give T cell receptor beta chains drawn from one sample of a study of OX40 agonist ivuxolimab in advanced cancers. The table came from immunoSEQ multiplex PCR; TCRdb's copy has only in-frame clones and leaves some out. The sample records 31,000 or so clones, approximately 88% being singletons. The sequences come from CD4+ or CD8+ T cells sorted from blood, collected in a trial of the OX40 agonist ivuxolimab. Every receptor here comes from an adult with an advanced solid tumor such as melanoma, head and neck, liver or kidney cancer. Both conserved end residues are part of each CDR3. Fields, in order: D gene, clone size, V gene, J gene, CDR3 DNA, CDR3 protein. D genes are given only for firm matches. The size entry is marked missing in some rows and otherwise reads once, few, many or a size class.

D: TRBD2
size: NA
V: TRBV7-3
J: TRBJ2-7
DNA: TGTGCCAGCAGCTGGACTAGCGGGGGTTCCTACGAGCAGTACTTC
CDR3: CASSWTSGGSYEQYF

D: NA
size: NA
V: TRBV7-2
J: TRBJ2-5
DNA: TGTGCCAGCAGCCCCCGGGGACGCCCGACACAAGAGACCCAGTACTTC
CDR3: CASSPRGRPTQETQYF

D: NA
size: NA
V: TRBV27
J: TRBJ1-6
DNA: TGTGCCAGCAAATTTAGAGGGGTCGGCTCCTATAATTCACCCCTCCACTTT
CDR3: CASKFRGVGSYNSPLHF

D: NA
size: NA
V: TRBV30
J: TRBJ1-5
DNA: TGTGCCTGGAGTGTTTTCGGCAATCAGCCCCAGCATTTT
CDR3: CAWSVFGNQPQHF

D: NA
size: NA
V: TRBV11-3
J: TRBJ2-7
DNA: TGTGCCAGCAGCTTAATAAGTGGGAGTAACTACGAGCAGTACTTC
CDR3: CASSLISGSNYEQYF

D: NA
size: NA
V: TRBV29-1
J: TRBJ2-7
DNA: TGCAGCGTTGAATATGAGGGTCGGGCCTACGAGCAGTACTTC
CDR3: CSVEYEGRAYEQYF

D: NA
size: NA
V: TRBV15
J: TRBJ1-5
DNA: TGTGCCACCAGCAGAGATCGACAGCCCCAGCATTTT
CDR3: CATSRDRQPQHF

D: NA
size: NA
V: TRBV7-3
J: TRBJ2-1
DNA: TGTGCCAGCACCCTAACTGGGGCCTACAATGAGCAGTTCTTC
CDR3: CASTLTGAYNEQFF

D: NA
size: NA
V: TRBV19
J: TRBJ1-3
DNA: TGTGCCAGTAGTCCCACAAGCTCTGGAAACACCATATATTTT
CDR3: CASSPTSSGNTIYF

D: NA
size: few
V: TRBV4-3
J: TRBJ1-5
DNA: TGCGCCAGCAGCCAAGGAAGAGTGGGCAATCAGCCCCAGCATTTT
CDR3: CASSQGRVGNQPQHF

D: NA
size: NA
V: TRBV27
J: TRBJ2-3
DNA: TGTGCCAGCGGCCCGCAAGATACGCAGTATTTT
CDR3: CASGPQDTQYF

D: NA
size: NA
V: TRBV5-1
J: TRBJ2-7
DNA: TGCGCCAGCAGCTACCCGACAGCCTCCTACGAGCAGTACTTC
CDR3: CASSYPTASYEQYF

D: NA
size: NA
V: TRBV4-2
J: TRBJ2-7
DNA: TGTGCCAGCAGCTCCGAGTCCTACGAGCAGTACTTC
CDR3: CASSSESYEQYF

D: TRBD1
size: few
V: TRBV6-5
J: TRBJ2-7
DNA: TGTGCCAGCAGCCGGACAGGGTTCGACGAGCAGTACTTC
CDR3: CASSRTGFDEQYF

D: NA
size: NA
V: TRBV9
J: TRBJ1-3
DNA: TGTGCCAGCAGCTCCCTTGGAGGCCGATACCCCTCTGGAAACACCATATATTTT
CDR3: CASSSLGGRYPSGNTIYF

D: NA
size: NA
V: TRBV11-3
J: TRBJ2-7
DNA: TGTGCCAGCAGCCTCGGACGGGACTACGAGCAGTACTTC
CDR3: CASSLGRDYEQYF

D: NA
size: NA
V: TRBV27
J: TRBJ2-7
DNA: TGTGCCAGCAGTTTAGGAGGGGCAGGTTACGAGCAGTACTTC
CDR3: CASSLGGAGYEQYF

D: NA
size: NA
V: TRBV11-1
J: TRBJ1-1
DNA: TGTGCCAGCAGCTTTGGGGGGAACACTGAAGCTTTCTTT
CDR3: CASSFGGNTEAFF

D: NA
size: few
V: TRBV4-2
J: TRBJ2-7
DNA: TGTGCCAGCAGCCTCGGACGGGACTACGAGCAGTACTTC
CDR3: CASSLGRDYEQYF

D: NA
size: NA
V: TRBV25-1
J: TRBJ1-1
DNA: TGTGCCAGCAGTATCGGGGGAGGTGAAGCTTTCTTT
CDR3: CASSIGGGEAFF

D: NA
size: NA
V: TRBV15
J: TRBJ2-3
DNA: TGTGCCACCAGCAAGGGGAGCGGCACAGATACGCAGTATTTT
CDR3: CATSKGSGTDTQYF

D: NA
size: NA
V: TRBV7-8
J: TRBJ1-1
DNA: TGTGCCAGCAGCTTAGCGGGGGGCGCGGGCACTGAAGCTTTCTTT
CDR3: CASSLAGGAGTEAFF

D: NA
size: NA
V: TRBV5-1
J: TRBJ1-3
DNA: TGCGCCAGCAGCTTGGCCAGCGGGGGCAGGGGACCTGGAAACACCATATATTTT
CDR3: CASSLASGGRGPGNTIYF

D: NA
size: few
V: TRBV11-2
J: TRBJ2-7
DNA: TGTGCCAGCAGCTCTCCGACAGTCGACATCCCCTACGAGCAGTACTTC
CDR3: CASSSPTVDIPYEQYF

D: NA
size: NA
V: TRBV13
J: TRBJ2-1
DNA: TGTGCCAGCAGCCTAGGAGGCTACAATGAGCAGTTCTTC
CDR3: CASSLGGYNEQFF